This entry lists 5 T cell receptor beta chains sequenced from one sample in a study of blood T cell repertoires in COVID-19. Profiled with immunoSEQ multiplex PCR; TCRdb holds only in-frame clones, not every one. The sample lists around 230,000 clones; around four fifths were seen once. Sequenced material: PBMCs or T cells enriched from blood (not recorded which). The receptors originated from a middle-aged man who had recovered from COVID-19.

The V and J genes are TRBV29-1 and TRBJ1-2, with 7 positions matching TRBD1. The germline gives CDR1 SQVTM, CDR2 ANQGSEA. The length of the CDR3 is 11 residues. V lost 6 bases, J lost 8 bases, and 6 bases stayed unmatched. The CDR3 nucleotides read TGCAGCGTAGTTGACAGGGAGGGCTACACCTTC. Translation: CSVVDREGYTF.

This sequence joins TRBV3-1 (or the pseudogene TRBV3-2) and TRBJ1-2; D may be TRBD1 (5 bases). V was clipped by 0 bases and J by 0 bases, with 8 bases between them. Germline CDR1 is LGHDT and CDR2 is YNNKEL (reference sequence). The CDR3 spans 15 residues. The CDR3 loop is CASSQDGAPNYGYTF. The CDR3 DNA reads TGTGCCAGCAGCCAAGATGGGGCCCCTAACTATGGCTACACCTTC.

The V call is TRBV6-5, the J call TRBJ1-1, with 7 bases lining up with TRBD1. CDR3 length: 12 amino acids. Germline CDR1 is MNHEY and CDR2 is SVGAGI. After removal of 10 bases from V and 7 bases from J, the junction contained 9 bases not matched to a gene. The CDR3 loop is CAISDRRFEAFF. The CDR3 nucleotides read TGTGCCATCTCGGACAGGCGCTTTGAAGCTTTCTTT.

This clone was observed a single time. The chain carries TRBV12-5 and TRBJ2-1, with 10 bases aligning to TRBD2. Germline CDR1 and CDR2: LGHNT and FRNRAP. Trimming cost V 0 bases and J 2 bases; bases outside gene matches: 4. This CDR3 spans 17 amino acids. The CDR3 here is CASGLVEAGGPYNEQFF. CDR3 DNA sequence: TGTGCTAGTGGTTTGGTAGAAGCGGGAGGGCCCTACAATGAGCAGTTCTTC.

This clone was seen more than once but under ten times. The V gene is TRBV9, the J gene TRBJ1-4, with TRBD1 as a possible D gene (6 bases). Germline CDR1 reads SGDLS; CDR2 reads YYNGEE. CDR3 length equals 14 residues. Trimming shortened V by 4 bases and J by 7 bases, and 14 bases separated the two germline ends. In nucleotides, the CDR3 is TGTGCCAGCAGCAGATCAGGGGCGGGTGAAAAACTGTTTTTT. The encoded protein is CASSRSGAGEKLFF.